This TCR beta chain comes out of a study of CD8 T cells in Susac syndrome. CDR3 size: 17 residues. V lost 2 bases and J lost 9; bases outside the gene matches: 12. Reverse transcription of roughly 0.45 to 1 ug RNA was performed with random hexamers. A single record per CDR3 protein comes from TCRdb applying MiXCR to the immunoSEQ multiplex PCR reads. This table has about 210,000 distinct CDR3 sequences, about 95% appearing once. This sequence joins TRBV12-3 or TRBV12-4 and TRBJ1-6; 8 bases line up with TRBD1. The sample consisted of CD4+ T cells from PBMCs. The sequence was obtained from a human donor with multiple sclerosis. In DNA, the CDR3 is TGTGCCAGCAGTTTACAGCTCCGACAGGGGCATAGTTCACCCCTCCACTTT. Protein sequence: CASSLQLRQGHSSPLHF.